This T cell receptor beta chain is drawn from a study of radiotherapy plus CTLA-4 blockade in lung cancer. Data came from immunoSEQ multiplex PCR; TCRdb stores just in-frame clones and leaves some out. The sample carries around 110,000 clones, around 85% recorded once. This CDR3 comprises 15 residues. The germline CDR1 and CDR2 sequences are LNHNV and YYDKDF (reference sequence). Trimming removed 3 bases from V and 7 bases from J; junction bases left unmatched: 7. This receptor was identified in a human donor with non-small cell lung cancer that progressed on radiotherapy plus ipilimumab. Some clones in this sample may be carry-over from other donors' samples. V is TRBV15 and J is TRBJ1-4, with 8 nucleotides matching TRBD1. The material was peripheral blood, obtained from a patient treated with radiotherapy plus ipilimumab. DNA for the CDR3: TGTGCCACCAGCAGGCAGGGGGCGCTGGCTGAAAAACTGTTTTTT. Encoded protein: CATSRQGALAEKLFF.